The T cell receptor beta chain under discussion was sequenced for a study of T cells in Graves' hyperthyroidism and ophthalmopathy. The CDR3 spans 14 residues. Germline lookup yields CDR1 SNHLY and CDR2 FYNNEI. Trimming removed 8 bases at V and 3 bases at J, with 16 bases between. RNA transcripts served as the template for amplifying TCR beta CDR3 regions. The HTBI set primed first-round TCR CDR3 RT-PCR. Each CDR3 protein gets one entry after TCRdb re-called the multiplex PCR reads with MiXCR. The data show approximately 710,000 distinct CDR3 sequences, with around 16% seen just once and around 16% held by the top ten.

The receptor was isolated from a man in his fifties with Graves' hyperthyroidism. Material for sequencing was blood. This chain connects TRBV2 to TRBJ1-1; D ambiguous. The chain's CDR3 is CASRGMVRDTEAFF. The CDR3 region has the DNA TGTGCCAGCCGAGGGATGGTAAGAGACACTGAAGCTTTCTTT.